This TCR beta chain appears in the sequencing data of a study of CD8+ T cells in alopecia areata (dated 2018 in TCRdb). Describing the broader study: The treated patients took part in an open-label pilot trial in which moderate-to-severe alopecia areata was treated with oral tofacitinib at 5 to 10 mg twice daily. Patients received tofacitinib for 6 to 18 months and were then followed off drug for 6 months to check for delayed response and recurrence. Disease severity in treated patients was measured with the SALT score, which quantifies the percentage of affected scalp surface area. The study used high-throughput TCRbeta sequencing to examine T cell clonal expansion in alopecia areata, in both the C3H/HeJ mouse model and human patients. Scalp tissue and sorted CD4+ and CD8+ peripheral blood T cells from patchy and totalis/universalis alopecia areata patients and from healthy controls were covered by human TCRbeta sequencing. Patients on tofacitinib were biopsied at baseline and after 4 and 24 weeks of treatment, and several of the patients also had a later scalp biopsy. Clonality in the scalp was compared among normal scalp (n=4), patchy alopecia areata scalp (n=8), and alopecia totalis/universalis scalp (n=8). RNA was obtained with the PAXgene miRNA kit for fixed scalp, the miRNeasy kit for PBMCs, and the RNeasy kit for mouse skin. Amplification of TCRbeta CDR3 regions was done by immunoSEQ multiplex PCR using 35 Vbeta forward primers and 13 Jbeta reverse primers.

In the case of this clone: Its antigen remains undetermined. Base quality data are lacking; no much larger clone is found one base away.

The study at large found these results: During tofacitinib treatment, many expanded lesional clones remained in scalp and blood, and this persistence may partly explain relapse after treatment is stopped. With tofacitinib, both scalp clonality and the number of expanded CD8+ clones among the top 100 scalp clones went down significantly. Shared TCR sequences between patients were less evident than in mice, which may be partly attributable to HLA diversity in the patient population. Unlike mouse skin, which is dominated by gammadelta T cells, normal human skin has resident alphabeta T cells that are also sequenced, and this complicates analysis of the scalp TCR repertoire. Because the treated cohort was small and had only one nonresponder, larger studies are needed to examine links between baseline CD8+ expansion and response. Compared with normal scalp, lesional scalp, particularly in alopecia totalis/universalis, had higher clonality and more expanded CD8+ clones, which suggests antigenic drive.

The label giving this sample's time point can be read as: about 5 months on oral tofacitinib. Reading the label with the study, this specimen's treatment or condition is: oral pan-JAK inhibitor, 5-10 mg twice daily. Lesional scalp punch biopsies and peripheral blood were collected from alopecia areata patients. PBMCs were isolated by density centrifugation and stained for CD3, CD4 and CD8, and CD4+ and CD8+ T cells were sorted on a FACSAria. Reading from cysteine to phenylalanine, the CDR3 counts 15 amino acids. Only CDR3 DNA is held: 45 bases, read in frame from base 1. V loses 0 bases at its end and J loses 7 bases; junction bases beyond the gene matches: 4. Looking up the germline V gene yields CDR1 LGHNA and CDR2 YSLEER. The library was made by the immunoSEQ multiplex PCR assay. For TCR sequencing, RNA was extracted from every sample and reverse transcribed into cDNA to serve as template. SuperScript III was used for first-strand cDNA synthesis, primed with a 2:1 mix of oligo-dT and random hexamers. A synthetic immune receptor repertoire was used to measure amplification bias, and any remaining bias was corrected computationally. Processing in the source paper ran as follows. Raw reads were preprocessed for error removal, and CDR3 was defined according to IMGT conventions as running from the conserved cysteine to phenylalanine. To get clonality, Shannon entropy was normalized by log2 of the number of productive unique TCRs and the result was subtracted from 1. Scalp TCRbeta sequences were cross-referenced with sorted blood CD4 and CD8 repertoires so that the CD4 or CD8 identity of scalp clones could be inferred. Sourced from immuneACCESS, this table was stored by TCRdb with only in-frame sequences that have V and J called. A share of the clones is absent; for the studies checked, an unresolved V gene accounts for under half, and the remainder has no known explanation. From that table come the V and J calls and clone size; the DNA was used to work out D and trimming. The sample table lists nearly 200,000 clones, 58% of them with a count of one. The ten most abundant clones make up 5% to 6% of the sample.

This TCR came from a human donor with alopecia areata. Sequences were derived from CD4+ T cells sorted from blood, sampled at week 24, from a patient treated with tofacitinib. The chain is made from TRBV4-3 and TRBJ2-4; 9 nucleotides in the junction match TRBD2. The DNA reads as follows: TGCGCCAGCAGCCAAGATGTCGCGGGGGGGAACATTCAGTACTTC. The encoded protein is CASSQDVAGGNIQYF.